A single sample gave rise to the 31 T cell receptor beta chains below, sequenced in a study of T cell responses to AZD1222 COVID-19 vaccine. Some clones are missing from TCRdb's copy, which holds only in-frame ones; the method was immunoSEQ multiplex PCR. The sample includes roughly 130,000 clones, roughly 86% of them seen just once. The starting material was peripheral blood, obtained on day 0 of AZD1222 vaccination. The receptors were sampled from an adult in good health.

V usage is TRBV5-8 and J usage is TRBJ2-5, with D possibly matching TRBD2 (5 bases). Trimming left V 6 bases short and J 0 bases short, with 12 bases between. Germline assignment: CDR1 SGHTS and CDR2 YDEGEE. This CDR3 region has 14 residues. The CDR3 region has the DNA TGTGCCAGCAACCCGGGGTTTCACCAAGAGACCCAGTACTTC. It yields the protein CASNPGFHQETQYF.

This clone was detected many times. This chain links TRBV27 with TRBJ2-1; 8 nucleotides match TRBD2. Germline CDR1 is MNHEY and CDR2 is SMNVEV (reference sequence). J gave up 4 bases and V 8 bases, and 22 bases lay outside the gene matches. There are 19 residues in the CDR3. The CDR3, as DNA: TGTGCCAGCCAGAGACAGGAAACGACTATTAGCGGGGCTTACAATGAGCAGTTCTTC. Protein product: CASQRQETTISGAYNEQFF.

The rearrangement uses TRBV19 and TRBJ2-7; TRBD1 matches 7 bases. V dropped 5 bases and J dropped 3; count of bases not matched to a gene: 10. Germline CDR1 reads LNHDA; CDR2 reads SQIVND (reference sequence). This CDR3 is 15 amino acids long. The CDR3 loop reads CASSPRTGQNYEQYF. The CDR3 nucleotides are TGTGCCAGTAGTCCACGGACAGGCCAAAACTACGAGCAGTACTTC.

The chain couples TRBV5-1 to TRBJ2-4; D gene uncertain. This CDR3 spans 13 amino acids. With 2 bases removed from V and 1 base from J, the gap between germline ends came to 4 bases. Germline-derived CDR1 and CDR2 are SGHRS and YFSETQ. The CDR3 DNA reads as TGCGCCAGCAGCTTAATGGCCAAAAACATTCAGTACTTC. Translation gives CASSLMAKNIQYF. Together with reference TRBV5-1 and TRBJ2-4, the CDR3 gives the full variable domain: KAGVTQTPRYLIKTRGQQVTLSCSPISGHRSVSWYQQTPGQGLQFLFEYFSETQRNKGNFPGRFSGRQFSNSRSEMNVSTLELGDSALYLCASSLMAKNIQYFGAGTRLSVL.

This sequence joins TRBV19 and TRBJ1-4, with D unclear. Trimming removed 5 bases at V and 0 bases at J, with 7 bases between. Germline values: CDR1 LNHDA, CDR2 SQIVND (reference sequence). The CDR3 consists of 14 residues. CDR3: CASSASPTNEKLFF. CDR3 bases: TGTGCCAGTAGTGCATCCCCAACTAATGAAAAACTGTTTTTT.

The J gene is TRBJ1-2, the V gene TRBV5-4; 7 bases map to TRBD1. Per the germline V gene, CDR1 is SGHNT and CDR2 is YYREEE (reference sequence). The CDR3 runs to 14 residues. Trimming removed 3 bases from V and 8 bases from J; junction bases left unmatched: 10. Written as DNA, the CDR3 is TGTGCCAGCAGCTCCATTAGACAGGGAGGGGGCTACACCTTC. Translated: CASSSIRQGGGYTF.

This clone was seen only a few times. V and J are TRBV5-6 and TRBJ2-7; 8 positions agree with TRBD2. The V segment lost 0 bases and the J segment 5 bases; nucleotides outside the gene matches: 1. The CDR3 is made up of 13 amino acids. Germline CDR1 reads SGHDT; CDR2 reads YYEEEE. The DNA for the CDR3 is TGTGCCAGCAGCTTGGCCGGGGGGGACGAGCAGTACTTC. Protein product: CASSLAGGDEQYF.

The rearrangement uses TRBV2 and TRBJ2-1, with 10 bases aligning to TRBD2. The trim removed 2 bases at V and 8 bases at J, leaving 3 bases unmatched. The CDR3 runs to 14 residues. In germline, CDR1 is SNHLY, CDR2 FYNNEI. The CDR3 region is CASSELAGVDEQFF. As DNA, the CDR3 is TGTGCCAGCAGTGAACTAGCGGGAGTGGATGAGCAGTTCTTC. Looking up the rest from reference TRBV2 and TRBJ2-1 gives the full variable domain: EPEVTQTPSHQVTQMGQEVILRCVPISNHLYFYWYRQILGQKVEFLVSFYNNEISEKSEIFDDQFSVERPDGSNFTLKIRSTKLEDSAMYFCASSELAGVDEQFFGPGTRLTVL.

As DNA, the CDR3 is TGTGCCAGCTCCGGGACAGGGGTTTTAACTGAAGCTTTCTTT. As protein: CASSGTGVLTEAFF. The chain has TRBV18 and TRBJ1-1; TRBD1 matches at 10 bases. The CDR3 spans 14 residues. V shed 6 bases, J shed 5 bases, and the junction held 6 bases outside the gene matches. In germline, CDR1 is KGHSH, CDR2 LQKENI.

This chain joins TRBV6-5 and TRBJ2-7; a possible D gene is TRBD1 (6 bases). This CDR3 has 13 residues. Germline CDR1 reads MNHEY; CDR2 reads SVGAGI. Trimming left V 7 bases short and J 6 bases short, with 16 bases between. Here the CDR3 DNA reads TGTGCCAGCAATCCAACAGGGAATGGCGAGCAGTACTTC. Its protein product is CASNPTGNGEQYF.

The rearrangement joins TRBV20-1 to TRBJ1-4, with D uncertain. V dropped 3 bases and J dropped 3 bases, with 8 bases sitting between them. CDR3 length: 13 amino acids. Germline V gene lookup returns CDR1 DFQATT and CDR2 SNEGSKA (reference sequence). This CDR3 is CSASYGSNEKLFF. The CDR3 DNA reads as TGCAGTGCTAGTTACGGCTCTAATGAAAAACTGTTTTTT.

This chain uses TRBV7-8 with TRBJ1-1, with D perhaps TRBD1 (6 bases). Germline-derived CDR1 and CDR2 are SGHVS and FQNEAQ. With 6 bases removed from V and 3 bases from J, the gap between germline ends came to 17 bases. The CDR3 has 15 residues. CDR3 sequence reads: CASRHKGGTDTEAFF. The DNA for the CDR3 is TGTGCCAGCAGGCACAAAGGGGGGACGGACACTGAAGCTTTCTTT.

V usage is TRBV6-1 and J usage is TRBJ2-3; 10 nucleotides align to TRBD1. CDR3 size: 18 residues. V gave up 0 bases and J gave up 2 bases; unmatched junction bases: 8. Germline V gene lookup returns CDR1 MNHNS and CDR2 SASEGT. The CDR3 is CASSEAAPGQGNTDTQYF. DNA for the CDR3: TGTGCCAGCAGTGAAGCGGCCCCGGGACAGGGGAACACAGATACGCAGTATTTT.

The V call is TRBV4-3, the J call TRBJ2-7; D remains unclear. This CDR3 spans 13 amino acids. V lost 0 bases, J lost 6 bases, and 9 bases lay in between. Germline V gene sequence: CDR1 LGHNA, CDR2 YSLEER. CDR3 coding DNA: TGCGCCAGCAGCCAAGAGAAGGGTGTCGAGCAGTACTTC. The encoded protein is CASSQEKGVEQYF.

The CDR3 reads CSANRDSTEAFF. DNA for the CDR3: TGCAGCGCCAATCGGGACAGCACTGAAGCTTTCTTT. The genes are TRBV29-1 and TRBJ1-1; 7 nucleotides align to TRBD1. This CDR3 comprises 12 residues. Germline CDR1 is SQVTM and CDR2 is ANQGSEA. V gave up 7 bases and J gave up 4 bases; unmatched junction bases: 6.

The genes are TRBV6-5 and TRBJ1-3; D not certain. This CDR3 spans 13 amino acids. Trimming removed 2 bases at V and 0 bases at J, with 2 bases between. Germline-derived CDR1 and CDR2 are MNHEY and SVGAGI. CDR3 sequence: CASSYNSGNTIYF. The CDR3 DNA reads TGTGCCAGCAGTTACAACTCTGGAAACACCATATATTTT.

This chain connects TRBV27 to TRBJ2-1; 9 bases match TRBD1. Germline loops: CDR1 MNHEY, CDR2 SMNVEV (reference sequence). The V segment lost 4 bases and the J segment 8 bases; nucleotides outside the gene matches: 9. CDR3 length: 15 residues. In nucleotides, the CDR3 is TGTGCCAGCAGTTCGACGGACAGGGGCGGTTATGAGCAGTTCTTC. This sequence encodes CASSSTDRGGYEQFF.

This clone showed up just once. This chain joins TRBV7-3 and TRBJ1-1; possibly TRBD1 for D (6 bases). Germline assignment: CDR1 SGHTA and CDR2 FQGTGA. Trimming shortened V by 5 bases and J by 1 base, and 14 bases separated the two germline ends. This CDR3 has 15 amino acids. The CDR3 loop reads CASSINRAQNTEAFF. The CDR3 nucleotides are TGTGCCAGCAGCATCAACAGGGCTCAGAACACTGAAGCTTTCTTT.

The J gene is TRBJ1-5, the V gene TRBV28; TRBD1 matches 9 bases. The ends lost 3 bases at V and 6 bases at J; junction bases unmatched: 6. Germline V gene sequence: CDR1 MDHEN, CDR2 SYDVKM. The CDR3 totals 15 residues. The CDR3 region has the DNA TGTGCCAGCAGTTTGGGACAGGGAGAAAGTCAGCCCCAGCATTTT. It is translated as CASSLGQGESQPQHF. The variable domain in full, with the rest retrieved from reference TRBV28 and TRBJ1-5, is DVKVTQSSRYLVKRTGEKVFLECVQDMDHENMFWYRQDPGLGLRLIYFSYDVKMKEKGDIPEGYSVSREKKERFSLILESASTNQTSMYLCASSLGQGESQPQHFGDGTRLSIL.

The CDR3 DNA reads TGTGCCAGCAGTTACTCGAGTGAGGGGGCTGGAAACACCATATATTTT. Amino acids: CASSYSSEGAGNTIYF. The chain recombines TRBV6-5 with TRBJ1-3, with D perhaps matching TRBD1 (6 bases). Trimming took off 0 bases at V and 2 bases at J, with 11 bases between the two ends. CDR1 is MNHEY, CDR2 SVGAGI, per germline. The length of the CDR3 is 16 residues.

This chain joins TRBV2 and TRBJ2-4; D is unresolved. V lost 4 bases, J lost 0 bases, and 19 bases lay in between. Germline CDR1 is SNHLY and CDR2 is FYNNEI. This CDR3 has 18 residues. CDR3 nucleotide sequence: TGTGCCAGCAGTGCCCCCCGAGGAGACGGATTAGCCAAAAACATTCAGTACTTC. Protein product: CASSAPRGDGLAKNIQYF.

V usage is TRBV18 and J usage is TRBJ2-5, with 7 bases matching TRBD2. The V gene end was trimmed by 1 base and the J gene end by 3 bases; junction bases not matched to a gene: 5. The CDR3 totals 15 residues. Germline CDR1 and CDR2: KGHSH and LQKENI. The CDR3 sequence is CASSPQGAGEETQYF. The CDR3 DNA reads TGTGCCAGCTCACCACAAGGGGCGGGGGAAGAGACCCAGTACTTC.

This chain joins TRBV4-2 and TRBJ2-1; the D gene is possibly TRBD2 (6 bases). The V gene's germline CDR1 is LGHNA and CDR2 YNFKEQ. This CDR3 has 15 amino acids. The V gene lost 3 bases and the J gene lost 8 bases, with 17 bases spanning the gap. The CDR3: CASSHKTSKSDEQFF. Here the CDR3 DNA reads TGTGCCAGCAGCCATAAGACTAGTAAATCCGATGAGCAGTTCTTC.

This clone was observed a single time. CDR3 in amino acids: CASSVDKGSEATDTQYF. The CDR3 DNA reads TGTGCCAGCAGCGTAGATAAAGGGTCTGAGGCCACAGATACGCAGTATTTT. The chain joins TRBV9 to TRBJ2-3, with unresolved D. Trimming cost V 0 bases and J 2 bases, with 16 bases left between them. The CDR3 contains 17 residues. Germline CDR1 and CDR2: SGDLS and YYNGEE.

This clone was seen only a few times. The chain links TRBV6-2 or TRBV6-3 to TRBJ1-5; no definite D call. The CDR3 contains 14 residues. V was trimmed by 4 bases and J by 10 bases, leaving 17 bases between them. From germline, CDR1 is MNHEY and CDR2 SVGEGT. This CDR3 reads CASSSLLSGSPQHF. The CDR3 bases are TGTGCCAGCAGTTCCCTACTATCGGGGAGCCCCCAGCATTTT.

The chain has TRBV18 and TRBJ1-1; possibly TRBD1 for D (5 bases). The V end was cut by 0 bases, the J end by 3 bases, with 14 bases between. This CDR3 has 16 amino acids. CDR1 and CDR2 from the germline V gene are KGHSH and LQKENI. The CDR3 reads CASSPPASAGHTEAFF. In nucleotides, the CDR3 is TGTGCCAGCTCACCACCTGCGTCGGCAGGGCACACTGAAGCTTTCTTT.

CDR3 residues: CASSPTENEKLFF. CDR3 DNA sequence: TGTGCCAGCAGTCCGACGGAGAATGAAAAACTGTTTTTT. The J gene is TRBJ1-4, the V gene TRBV6-5, with D unresolved. Germline CDR1 MNHEY, CDR2 SVGAGI. This CDR3 is 13 amino acids long. The V gene lost 5 bases and the J gene lost 5 bases, with 9 bases spanning the gap.

CDR3 in DNA: TGTGCCAGTAGTATAGAACCCACAGGGGCTAGCCTATATGGCTACACCTTC. This gives the protein CASSIEPTGASLYGYTF. The chain is built from TRBV19 and TRBJ1-2; TRBD1 agrees at 7 bases. CDR1 LNHDA and CDR2 SQIVND come from the germline V gene (reference sequence). The CDR3 totals 17 residues. V dropped 0 bases and J dropped 5; count of bases not matched to a gene: 12.

J is TRBJ2-2 and V is TRBV29-1; D not certain. CDR3 length: 11 amino acids. V gave up 3 bases and J gave up 4 bases, with 3 bases separating them. The germline V gene has CDR1 SQVTM and CDR2 ANQGSEA. CDR3 DNA: TGCAGCGTTGATTCCACCGGGGAGCTGTTTTTT. Its protein product is CSVDSTGELFF.

There are a few counts of this clone. The rearrangement uses TRBV9 and TRBJ2-2, with 9 bases aligning to TRBD1. The CDR3 extends over 16 amino acids. The trim removed 1 base at V and 5 bases at J, leaving 6 bases unmatched. Germline-derived CDR1 and CDR2 are SGDLS and YYNGEE. The CDR3 nucleotides read TGTGCCAGCAGCGTATCGGACAGGGGTTTTACCGGGGAGCTGTTTTTT. It specifies CASSVSDRGFTGELFF.

The chain recombines TRBV19 with TRBJ2-1; unclear D gene. V shed 5 bases and J shed 4 bases, with 12 bases lying between them. CDR1 is LNHDA and CDR2 is SQIVND in the germline V gene (reference sequence). This CDR3 is 14 amino acids long. The CDR3, as DNA: TGTGCCAGTAGTCTTTTCTTAGGGTACAATGAGCAGTTCTTC. It encodes CASSLFLGYNEQFF.